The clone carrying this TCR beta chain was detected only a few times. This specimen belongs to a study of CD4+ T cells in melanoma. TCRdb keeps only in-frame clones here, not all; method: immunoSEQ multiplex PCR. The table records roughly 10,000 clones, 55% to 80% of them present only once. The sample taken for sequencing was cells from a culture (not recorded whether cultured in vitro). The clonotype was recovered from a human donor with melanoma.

Here the CDR3 reads CSVVGYPNEKLFF. The CDR3, as DNA: TGCAGCGTTGTCGGGTACCCTAATGAAAAACTGTTTTTT. V gene TRBV29-1 combines with J gene TRBJ1-4; D ambiguous. V dropped 4 bases and J dropped 3 bases, with 9 bases sitting between them. Germline CDR1 and CDR2: SQVTM and ANQGSEA. CDR3 length: 13 amino acids.